One and the same sample provided the 16 T cell receptor beta chains below, sequenced in a study of OX40 agonist ivuxolimab in advanced cancers. Produced via immunoSEQ multiplex PCR; TCRdb's table is partial and in-frame only. The repertoire holds some 86,000 clones, around 85% seen once, with about 1.3% in the top ten. The specimen comprised CD4+ or CD8+ T cells sorted from blood, sampled in a trial of the OX40 agonist ivuxolimab. These receptors all come from an adult with an advanced solid tumor such as melanoma, head and neck, liver or kidney cancer.

The CDR3 region is CASSRGGGETQYF. The CDR3 DNA reads TGTGCCAGCAGCCGTGGGGGGGGCGAGACCCAGTACTTC. This chain uses TRBV13 with TRBJ2-5; D is possibly TRBD2 (7 bases). The V and J ends lost 5 bases and 5 bases respectively, with 12 bases between them. Germline CDR1 reads PRHDT; CDR2 reads FYEKMQ (reference sequence). The CDR3 is made up of 13 amino acids.

The V call is TRBV10-3, the J call TRBJ1-1, with unresolved D. The CDR3 totals 14 residues. CDR1 is ENHRY and CDR2 is SYGVKD in the germline V gene. The V gene lost 7 bases and the J gene lost 0 bases, with 12 bases spanning the gap. CDR3 residues: CAITPDPMNTEAFF. In DNA form, the CDR3 reads TGTGCCATCACCCCAGACCCGATGAACACTGAAGCTTTCTTT.

This clone was seen only a few times. CDR3 loop: CASSPGRNTEAFF. In nucleotides, the CDR3 is TGTGCCAGCTCACCCGGGAGGAACACTGAAGCTTTCTTT. V is TRBV18 and J is TRBJ1-1; D gene unclear. V lost 3 bases and J 1 base, leaving 6 bases between the germline ends. CDR1 is KGHSH, CDR2 LQKENI, per germline. This CDR3 contains 13 residues.

The chain combines TRBV10-3 with TRBJ2-7, with 8 bases aligning to TRBD2. The CDR3 covers 13 residues. From germline, CDR1 is ENHRY and CDR2 SYGVKD. V was clipped by 5 bases and J by 5 bases; unmatched bases: 5. DNA for the CDR3: TGTGCCATCAGTCCTGGGACTAGAGACGAGCAGTACTTC. This sequence encodes CAISPGTRDEQYF.

In this sample, this clone turned up a few times. V gene TRBV30 combines with J gene TRBJ1-2; D not certain. Germline CDR1 and CDR2: GTSNPN and SVGIG (reference sequence). Trimming removed 0 bases from V and 7 bases from J, with 12 bases in between. The CDR3 consists of 13 residues. This CDR3 is CAWSVNPDAGYTF. CDR3 coding DNA: TGTGCCTGGAGTGTTAATCCCGATGCTGGCTACACCTTC.

The chain combines TRBV19 with TRBJ1-2, with TRBD1 identical over 7 bases. Germline CDR1 reads LNHDA; CDR2 reads SQIVND (reference sequence). V lost 5 bases to trimming and J lost 5 bases; unmatched junction nucleotides: 8. The CDR3 runs to 14 residues. CDR3: CASSVDRERYGYTF. The CDR3 bases are TGTGCCAGTAGTGTCGACAGGGAAAGGTATGGCTACACCTTC.

The rearrangement joins TRBV6-1 to TRBJ2-2; possible D gene TRBD2, 5 bases. V lost 5 bases to trimming and J lost 4 bases, with 8 bases between them. This CDR3 spans 13 amino acids. Germline V gives CDR1 MNHNS, CDR2 SASEGT. The CDR3, as DNA: TGTGCCAGCAGTCCGAGCGGCACCGGGGAGCTGTTTTTT. This sequence encodes CASSPSGTGELFF.

This rearrangement joins TRBV19 to TRBJ1-4; 7 positions agree with TRBD1. This CDR3 is built from 15 residues. V gave up 5 bases and J gave up 7 bases; unmatched junction bases: 10. Per the germline V gene, CDR1 is LNHDA and CDR2 is SQIVND (reference sequence). The CDR3 coding sequence is TGTGCCAGTAGTCCGCCGGGACAGAGGAGTGAAAAACTGTTTTTT. Protein: CASSPPGQRSEKLFF.

The CDR3 reads CACRPQETQYF. The CDR3 DNA follows: TGTGCCTGCAGGCCCCAAGAGACCCAGTACTTC. The chain recombines TRBV30 with TRBJ2-5; the D is unclear. Germline CDR1 and CDR2: GTSNPN and SVGIG (reference sequence). The CDR3 extends over 11 amino acids. V lost 6 bases and J 1 base, leaving 6 bases between the germline ends.

Here the CDR3 DNA reads TGTGCCAGCAGTGCGCGACAGGCCCTCTCTGGAAACACCATATATTTT. Amino acid sequence: CASSARQALSGNTIYF. The rearrangement uses TRBV6-1 and TRBJ1-3; tentative D call: TRBD1 (6 bases). The germline gives CDR1 MNHNS, CDR2 SASEGT. The V end was cut by 4 bases, the J end by 0 bases, with 13 bases between. The CDR3 contains 16 residues.

This chain joins TRBV6-6 and TRBJ1-1; 9 positions match TRBD1. This CDR3 spans 16 amino acids. Trimming cost V 2 bases and J 2 bases; bases outside gene matches: 6. Germline loops: CDR1 MNHNY, CDR2 SVGAGI (reference sequence). The CDR3 region has the DNA TGTGCCAGCAGTTACACGACAGGGGGAACAAACACTGAAGCTTTCTTT. It yields the protein CASSYTTGGTNTEAFF.

This CDR3 is CASSGQFGNTIYF. The CDR3 DNA sequence: TGTGCCAGTAGTGGACAGTTCGGAAACACCATATATTTT. The J gene is TRBJ1-3, the V gene TRBV19, with a tentative D call TRBD1 (6 bases). The CDR3 spans 13 residues. V was clipped by 5 bases and J by 4 bases, with 9 bases between them. In germline, CDR1 is LNHDA, CDR2 SQIVND (reference sequence). The variable domain in full, completed from reference TRBV19 and TRBJ1-3, reads DGGITQSPKYLFRKEGQNVTLSCEQNLNHDAMYWYRQDPGQGLRLIYYSQIVNDFQKGDIAEGYSVSREKKESFPLTVTSAQKNPTAFYLCASSGQFGNTIYFGEGSWLTVV.

V is TRBV6-5 and J is TRBJ2-7, with 8 bases matching TRBD1. The length of the CDR3 is 15 residues. Unmatched junction bases numbered 11, after V lost 5 bases and J lost 5 bases. Germline lookup yields CDR1 MNHEY and CDR2 SVGAGI. Written as DNA, the CDR3 is TGTGCCAGCAGTCACACCCGACAGGGGCCCCACGAGCAGTACTTC. This sequence encodes CASSHTRQGPHEQYF.

The V gene is TRBV27, the J gene TRBJ2-5, with 7 nucleotides matching TRBD2. Looked up from germline, CDR1 is MNHEY and CDR2 is SMNVEV (reference sequence). The CDR3 spans 16 residues. With 0 bases clipped from V and 5 bases from J, the junction kept 9 bases outside the gene matches. This CDR3 reads CASSLSGGGLVETQYF. The DNA of the CDR3 is TGTGCCAGCAGTTTATCTGGGGGGGGATTGGTGGAGACCCAGTACTTC.

The gene calls are TRBV6-5 and TRBJ1-1; D is possibly TRBD1 (6 bases). The CDR3 has 14 residues. V was clipped by 6 bases and J by 5 bases, with 16 bases between them. Germline V lookup: CDR1 MNHEY, CDR2 SVGAGI. For the CDR3, the DNA is TGTGCCAGCAGATCCCGGGACATCGTGACTGAAGCTTTCTTT. As protein: CASRSRDIVTEAFF.

The gene calls are TRBV7-6 and TRBJ2-3; the match to TRBD2 covers 8 bases. The CDR3 runs to 16 residues. Germline values: CDR1 SGHVS, CDR2 FNYEAQ. V shed 5 bases, J shed 0 bases, and the junction held 7 bases outside the gene matches. This chain's CDR3 is CASSEGLAASTDTQYF. The CDR3 DNA sequence: TGTGCCAGCAGCGAAGGACTAGCAGCTAGCACAGATACGCAGTATTTT.